This passage covers 17 T cell receptor beta chains from one sample sequenced in a study of CD8+CD57+ T cells in acquired aplastic anemia. Selection for sequencing was limited to patients who had shown CD8+CD57+ cell expansion by flow cytometry. Profiles of TCR beta VDJ and CDR3 were generated from a genomic DNA template. TCRdb re-derived calls from the reads in MiXCR, one entry per CDR3 protein. The repertoire holds about 220,000 distinct CDR3 sequences, about 44% seen once, with roughly 8% in the top ten. The sequenced sample was sorted CD4+, CD8+, or CD8+CD57+ T cells (not recorded which) from PBMCs. These receptors all come from a human donor with aplastic anemia.

Points on this clonotype: As the CDR3 is not closed by the conserved phenylalanine or tryptophan, this likely results from a read error. The chain employs TRBV6-5 and TRBJ2-7; the match to TRBD1 covers 9 bases. CDR1 and CDR2 (germline): MNHEY, SVGAGI. The CDR3 consists of 14 residues. The V gene end was trimmed by 6 bases and the J gene end by 5 bases; junction bases not matched to a gene: 8. DNA of the CDR3: TGTGCCAGCAGCCTGGGACAGGGAATTAACGAGCAGTACCTC. It translates to CASSLGQGINEQYL.

The chain joins TRBV7-2 to TRBJ2-7; D is possibly TRBD1 (6 bases). The V end was cut by 1 base, the J end by 6 bases, with 10 bases between. The CDR3 extends over 13 amino acids. Germline V gene sequence: CDR1 SGHTA, CDR2 FQGNSA. The CDR3 DNA reads as TGTGCCAGCAGCTTAGTGTCAGGGGTCGAGCAGTACTTC. This codes for CASSLVSGVEQYF. Drawing the rest from reference TRBV7-2 and TRBJ2-7, the complete variable domain is GAGVSQSPSNKVTEKGKDVELRCDPISGHTALYWYRQSLGQGLEFLIYFQGNSAPDKSGLPSDRFSAERTGGSVSTLTIQRTQQEDSAVYLCASSLVSGVEQYFGPGTRLTVT.

The chain links TRBV7-8 to TRBJ1-2; TRBD1 agrees at 8 bases. The V gene's germline CDR1 is SGHVS and CDR2 FQNEAQ. The CDR3 consists of 14 residues. The J segment lost 8 bases and the V segment lost 5 bases, leaving 10 bases of the junction unmatched. CDR3 loop: CASSTSTGVYGYTF. The CDR3 DNA sequence: TGTGCCAGCAGCACCTCGACAGGGGTCTACGGCTACACCTTC. The complete variable domain, with remaining parts taken from reference TRBV7-8 and TRBJ1-2, reads GAGVSQSPRYKVAKRGQDVALRCDPISGHVSLFWYQQALGQGPEFLTYFQNEAQLDKSGLPSDRFFAERPEGSVSTLKIQRTQQEDSAVYLCASSTSTGVYGYTFGSGTRLTVV.

This clonotype occurred once. The chain uses TRBV15 and TRBJ2-2; 8 bases are shared with TRBD1. Germline V CDR1 and CDR2: LNHNV, YYDKDF (reference sequence). The CDR3 consists of 17 residues. V dropped 3 bases and J dropped 6; count of bases not matched to a gene: 12. The CDR3 is CATSRPGGLIGAGELFF. CDR3 in DNA: TGTGCCACCAGCAGGCCAGGGGGCCTCATAGGTGCCGGGGAGCTGTTTTTT.

This clonotype showed up just a few times. This clone may be a read error of a much larger clone one base away. The chain combines TRBV5-1 with TRBJ1-6; D ambiguous. Germline assignment: CDR1 SGHRS and CDR2 YFSETQ. The CDR3 runs 14 residues. CDR3 sequence reads: CAGSLETGYSPLHF. CDR3 nucleotide sequence: TGCGCCGGCAGCTTGGAGACCGGTTATTCACCCCTCCACTTT.

The rearrangement uses TRBV4-3 and TRBJ1-3; a weak D match, TRBD1 (6 bases). Trimming removed 4 bases from V and 2 bases from J, with 18 bases in between. CDR1 is LGHNA, CDR2 YSLEER, per germline. The CDR3 sequence is 17 residues long. The CDR3 is CASSLGGRGLAGNTIYF. As DNA, the CDR3 is TGCGCCAGCAGCCTCGGCGGCCGGGGGCTAGCTGGAAACACCATATATTTT.

The V call is TRBV6-5, the J call TRBJ1-4, with 8 bases aligning to TRBD1. CDR3 length equals 15 residues. Losses at the gene ends were 6 bases for V and 7 bases for J; bases not matched to a gene: 10. The V gene's germline CDR1 is MNHEY and CDR2 SVGAGI. CDR3 sequence (DNA): TGTGCCAGCAGCCCCGAAACAGGGGGAAGTGAAAAACTGTTTTTT. The encoded protein is CASSPETGGSEKLFF.

The chain joins TRBV30 to TRBJ1-2; D is possibly TRBD1 (5 bases). The V and J ends lost 7 bases and 7 bases respectively, with 22 bases between them. Germline loops: CDR1 GTSNPN, CDR2 SVGIG (reference sequence). The CDR3 runs to 14 residues. DNA for the CDR3: TGTGCCTTCACGAAAAATTGGGGGTCCATTGGCTACACCTTC. Amino acids: CAFTKNWGSIGYTF.

J is TRBJ2-7 and V is TRBV19, with D maybe TRBD2 (6 bases). CDR1 and CDR2 (germline): LNHDA, SQIVND (reference sequence). The CDR3 has 10 residues. V lost 10 bases and J 3 bases, leaving 7 bases between the germline ends. This chain's CDR3 is CATGSYEQYF. CDR3 in DNA: TGTGCCACCGGGAGCTACGAGCAGTACTTC.

In its sample, this clonotype was seen many times. The chain joins TRBV7-2 to TRBJ1-1, with D possibly TRBD1 on 5 matching bases. CDR1 and CDR2 from the germline V gene are SGHTA and FQGNSA. The CDR3 length is 15 residues. The ends were cut back, 7 bases at V and 0 bases at J, with 15 bases in the middle. The CDR3 sequence is CASILVGGMNTEAFF. The CDR3 DNA sequence: TGTGCCAGCATCCTGGTGGGGGGGATGAACACTGAAGCTTTCTTT.

The gene calls are TRBV24-1 and TRBJ2-1; no reliable D call. Trimming pared 3 bases from V and 5 bases from J, leaving 13 bases between. This CDR3 spans 15 amino acids. Per germline, CDR1 KGHDR and CDR2 SFDVKD. The CDR3: CATSDGLGVDNEQFF. Here the CDR3 DNA reads TGTGCCACCAGTGATGGTCTAGGCGTCGACAATGAGCAGTTCTTC.

With respect to this clonotype: At one end the junction does not follow the germline gene, possibly because of a read error. The rearrangement joins TRBV5-1 to TRBJ2-7; TRBD1 matches at 8 bases. Germline-derived CDR1 and CDR2 are SGHRS and YFSETQ. This CDR3 spans 16 amino acids. CDR3 coding DNA: TGCGCCAGCAGCCCGTCGGTAACAGGGGGTTCCTACGGGCAGTACTTC. It codes for CASSPSVTGGSYGQYF.

This clonotype was found many times. The CDR3 DNA reads as TGTGCCAGCAGCTTAGGGGACAGTGAAGTCGGGAGGTCTGAAGCTTTCTTT. Its translation is CASSLGDSEVGRSEAFF. The V gene is TRBV7-6, the J gene TRBJ1-1; 7 bases align to TRBD1. The CDR3 spans 17 residues. Unmatched junction bases numbered 14, after V lost 1 base and J lost 6 bases. CDR1 SGHVS and CDR2 FNYEAQ come from the germline V gene.

This clonotype was detected many times. The chain couples TRBV20-1 to TRBJ1-1; 7 nucleotides agree with TRBD1. V was clipped by 5 bases and J by 3 bases; unmatched bases: 12. The CDR3 runs 15 residues. Per the germline V gene, CDR1 is DFQATT and CDR2 is SNEGSKA (reference sequence). The CDR3 loop is CSAYIGTEMDTEAFF. CDR3 coding DNA: TGCAGTGCTTATATAGGGACAGAGATGGACACTGAAGCTTTCTTT.

This clonotype was detected ten times or more. The rearrangement links TRBV4-3 to TRBJ1-1; D is possibly TRBD1 (6 bases). The V end lost 0 bases, the J end lost 1 base, and 12 bases lay between the germline ends. The CDR3 totals 16 residues. Per the germline V gene, CDR1 is LGHNA and CDR2 is YSLEER. The CDR3 here is CASSQDTVGGNTEAFF. CDR3 nucleotide sequence: TGCGCCAGCAGCCAAGACACGGTAGGGGGGAACACTGAAGCTTTCTTT.

This clonotype was found many times. The chain recombines TRBV13 with TRBJ1-2; D is unclear. CDR1 is PRHDT, CDR2 FYEKMQ, per germline (reference sequence). Trimming left V 4 bases short and J 4 bases short, with 10 bases between. The CDR3 length is 13 residues. CDR3 bases: TGTGCCAGCAGCTCCGGAGTCGGCTATGGCTACACCTTC. This codes for CASSSGVGYGYTF.

The rearrangement joins TRBV27 to TRBJ1-4; D gene ambiguous. Trimming shortened V by 5 bases and J by 7 bases, and 8 bases separated the two germline ends. The CDR3 has 12 amino acids. CDR1 and CDR2 (germline): MNHEY, SMNVEV (reference sequence). The CDR3 sequence is CASSRVGEKLFF. As DNA, the CDR3 is TGTGCCAGCAGTAGGGTCGGTGAAAAACTGTTTTTT.